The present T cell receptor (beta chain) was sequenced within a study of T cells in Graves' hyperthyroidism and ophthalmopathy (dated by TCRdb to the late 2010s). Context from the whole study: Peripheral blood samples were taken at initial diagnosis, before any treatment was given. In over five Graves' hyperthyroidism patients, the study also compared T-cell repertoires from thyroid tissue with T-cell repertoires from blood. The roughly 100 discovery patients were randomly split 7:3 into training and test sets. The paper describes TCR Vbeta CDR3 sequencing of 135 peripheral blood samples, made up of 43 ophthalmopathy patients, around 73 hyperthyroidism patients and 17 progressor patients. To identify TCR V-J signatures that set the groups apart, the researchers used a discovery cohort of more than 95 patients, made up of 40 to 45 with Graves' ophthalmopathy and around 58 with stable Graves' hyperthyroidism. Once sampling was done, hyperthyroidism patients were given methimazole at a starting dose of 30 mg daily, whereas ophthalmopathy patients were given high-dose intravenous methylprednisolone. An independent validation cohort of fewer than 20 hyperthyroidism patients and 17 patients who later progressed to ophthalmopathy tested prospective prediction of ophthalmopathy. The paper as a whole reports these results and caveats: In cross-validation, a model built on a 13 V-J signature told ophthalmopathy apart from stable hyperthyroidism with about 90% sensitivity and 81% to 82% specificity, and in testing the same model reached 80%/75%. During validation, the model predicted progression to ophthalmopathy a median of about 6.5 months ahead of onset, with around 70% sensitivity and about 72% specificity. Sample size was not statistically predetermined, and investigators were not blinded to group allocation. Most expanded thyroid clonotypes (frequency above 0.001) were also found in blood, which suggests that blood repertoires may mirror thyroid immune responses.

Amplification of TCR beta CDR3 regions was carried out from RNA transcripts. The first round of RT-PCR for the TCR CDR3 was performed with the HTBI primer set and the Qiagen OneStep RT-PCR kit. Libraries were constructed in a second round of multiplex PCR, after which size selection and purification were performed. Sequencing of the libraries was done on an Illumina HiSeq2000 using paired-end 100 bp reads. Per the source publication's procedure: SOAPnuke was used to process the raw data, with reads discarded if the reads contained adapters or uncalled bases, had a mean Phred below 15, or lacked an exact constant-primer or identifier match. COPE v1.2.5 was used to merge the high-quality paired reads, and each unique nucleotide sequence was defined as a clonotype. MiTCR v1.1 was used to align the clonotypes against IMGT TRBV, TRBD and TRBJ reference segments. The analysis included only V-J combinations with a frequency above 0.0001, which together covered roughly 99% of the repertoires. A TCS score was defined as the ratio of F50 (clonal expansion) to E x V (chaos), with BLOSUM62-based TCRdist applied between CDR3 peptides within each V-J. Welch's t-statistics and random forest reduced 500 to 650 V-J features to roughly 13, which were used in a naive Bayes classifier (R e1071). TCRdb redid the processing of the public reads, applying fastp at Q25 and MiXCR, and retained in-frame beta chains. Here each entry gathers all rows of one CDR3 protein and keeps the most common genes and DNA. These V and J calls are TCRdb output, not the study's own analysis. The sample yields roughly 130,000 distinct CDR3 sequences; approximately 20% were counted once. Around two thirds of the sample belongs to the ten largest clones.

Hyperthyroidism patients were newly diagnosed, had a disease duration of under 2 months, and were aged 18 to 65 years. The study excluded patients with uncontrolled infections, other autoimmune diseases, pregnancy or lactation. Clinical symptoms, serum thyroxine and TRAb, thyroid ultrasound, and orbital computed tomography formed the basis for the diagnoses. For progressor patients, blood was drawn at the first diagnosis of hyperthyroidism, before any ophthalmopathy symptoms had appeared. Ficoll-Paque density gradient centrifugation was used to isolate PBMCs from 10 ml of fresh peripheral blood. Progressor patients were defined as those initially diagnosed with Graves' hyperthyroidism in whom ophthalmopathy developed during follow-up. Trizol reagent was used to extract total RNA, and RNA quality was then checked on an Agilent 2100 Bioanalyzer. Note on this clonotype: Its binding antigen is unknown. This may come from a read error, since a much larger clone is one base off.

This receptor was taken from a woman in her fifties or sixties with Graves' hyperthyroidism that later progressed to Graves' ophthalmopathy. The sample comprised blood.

The bases are TGTGTCAGCAGTCAGGCCAGGGGTAATGAAAAACTGTTTTTT. Translated, it reads CVSSQARGNEKLFF. Here the chain combines TRBV7-9 and TRBJ1-4, with a tentative D gene TRBD1 over 6 matching bases. The CDR3 runs 14 amino acids, cysteine and phenylalanine included. Solely the CDR3 DNA is kept, with 42 bases framed from the first base. In the germline V gene (reference sequence), CDR1 corresponds to SEHNR and CDR2 to FQNEAQ.